A single count supports the clone carrying this TCR beta chain. This record comes from a study of blood T cell repertoires in COVID-19. The wider study: Both acute and convalescent COVID-19 samples were obtained from the United States, Italy and Spain. The analysed material was cDNA or gDNA that came from T cells, B-cell-depleted T cells, or PBMCs.

Authors' methods: Estimated nucleated cell counts came from reference gene primer amplification. Profiling relied on immunoSEQ multiplex PCR, and the TCRdb table lists in-frame clones only, not all of them. D and trimming were read from the DNA, whereas the V and J calls and clone size are those reported in that table. The sample shows roughly 140,000 clones, about 85% of them seen only once. Germline V gene data show CDR1 as WNHNN and CDR2 as SYGVQD (reference sequence). The V segment lost 3 bases and the J segment 2 bases; nucleotides outside the gene matches: 0. The CDR3 contains 14 residues. This TCR was recovered from a woman aged 60-70 years with active or convalescent COVID-19. Sample: peripheral blood. V and J are TRBV10-1 and TRBJ2-2, with TRBD1 matching over 7 bases. The CDR3 DNA sequence: TGCGCCAGCAGTGAAGGGGGCAACACCGGGGAGCTGTTTTTT. Its protein is CASSEGGNTGELFF.